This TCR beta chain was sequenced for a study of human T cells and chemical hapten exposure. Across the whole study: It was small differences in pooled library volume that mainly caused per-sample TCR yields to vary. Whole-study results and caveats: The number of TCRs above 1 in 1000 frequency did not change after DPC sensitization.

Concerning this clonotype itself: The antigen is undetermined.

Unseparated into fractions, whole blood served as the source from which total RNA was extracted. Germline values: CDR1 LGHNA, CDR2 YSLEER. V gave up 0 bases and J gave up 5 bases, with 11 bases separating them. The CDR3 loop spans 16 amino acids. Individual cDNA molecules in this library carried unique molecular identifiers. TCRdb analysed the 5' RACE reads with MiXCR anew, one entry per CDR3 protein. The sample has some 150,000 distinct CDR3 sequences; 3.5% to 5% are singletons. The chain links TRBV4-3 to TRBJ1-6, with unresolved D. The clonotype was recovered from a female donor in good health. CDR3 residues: CASSQDVSQNNSPLHF. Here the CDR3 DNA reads TGCGCCAGCAGCCAAGATGTTAGTCAGAATAATTCACCCCTCCACTTT.